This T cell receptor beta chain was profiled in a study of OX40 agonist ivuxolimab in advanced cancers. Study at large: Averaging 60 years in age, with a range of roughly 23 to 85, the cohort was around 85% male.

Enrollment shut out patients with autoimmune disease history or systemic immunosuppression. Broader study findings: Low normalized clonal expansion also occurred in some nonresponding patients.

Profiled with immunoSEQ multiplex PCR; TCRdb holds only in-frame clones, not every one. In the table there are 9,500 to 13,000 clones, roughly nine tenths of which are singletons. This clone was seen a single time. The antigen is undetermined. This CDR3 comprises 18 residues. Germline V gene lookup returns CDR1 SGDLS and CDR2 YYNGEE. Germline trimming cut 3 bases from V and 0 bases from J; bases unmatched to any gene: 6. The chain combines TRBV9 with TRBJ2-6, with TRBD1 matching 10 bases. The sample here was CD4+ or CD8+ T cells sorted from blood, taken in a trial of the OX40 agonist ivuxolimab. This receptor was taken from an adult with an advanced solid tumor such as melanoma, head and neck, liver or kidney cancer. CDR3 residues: CASSERTGGSSGANVLTF. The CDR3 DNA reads TGTGCCAGCAGCGAAAGGACAGGGGGGAGCTCTGGGGCCAACGTCCTGACTTTC.